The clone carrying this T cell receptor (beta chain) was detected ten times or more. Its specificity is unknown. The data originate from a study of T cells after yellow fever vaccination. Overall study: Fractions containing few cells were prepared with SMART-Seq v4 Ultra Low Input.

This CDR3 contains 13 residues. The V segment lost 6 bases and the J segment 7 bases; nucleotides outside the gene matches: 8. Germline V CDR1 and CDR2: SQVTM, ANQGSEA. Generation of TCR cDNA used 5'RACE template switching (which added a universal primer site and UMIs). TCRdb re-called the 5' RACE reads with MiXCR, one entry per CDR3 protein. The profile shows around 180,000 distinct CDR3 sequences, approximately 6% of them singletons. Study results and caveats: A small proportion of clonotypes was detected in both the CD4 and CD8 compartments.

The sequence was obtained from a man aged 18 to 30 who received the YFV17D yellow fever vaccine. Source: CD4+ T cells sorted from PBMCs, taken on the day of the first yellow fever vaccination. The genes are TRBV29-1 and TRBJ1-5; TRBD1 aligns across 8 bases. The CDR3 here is CSVGDGQGQPQHF. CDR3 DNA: TGCAGCGTCGGAGATGGACAGGGACAGCCCCAGCATTTT.